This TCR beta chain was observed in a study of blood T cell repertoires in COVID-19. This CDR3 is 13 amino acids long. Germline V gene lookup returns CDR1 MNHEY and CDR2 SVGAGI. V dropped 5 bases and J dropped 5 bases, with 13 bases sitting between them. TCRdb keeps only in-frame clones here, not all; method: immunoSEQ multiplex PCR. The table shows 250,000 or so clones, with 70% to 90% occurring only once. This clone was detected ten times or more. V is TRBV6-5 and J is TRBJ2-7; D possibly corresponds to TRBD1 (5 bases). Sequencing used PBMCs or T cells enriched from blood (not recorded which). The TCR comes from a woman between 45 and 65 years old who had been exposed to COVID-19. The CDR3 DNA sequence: TGTGCCAGCAGTACTGGACAACAGCACGAGCAGTACTTC. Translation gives CASSTGQQHEQYF.